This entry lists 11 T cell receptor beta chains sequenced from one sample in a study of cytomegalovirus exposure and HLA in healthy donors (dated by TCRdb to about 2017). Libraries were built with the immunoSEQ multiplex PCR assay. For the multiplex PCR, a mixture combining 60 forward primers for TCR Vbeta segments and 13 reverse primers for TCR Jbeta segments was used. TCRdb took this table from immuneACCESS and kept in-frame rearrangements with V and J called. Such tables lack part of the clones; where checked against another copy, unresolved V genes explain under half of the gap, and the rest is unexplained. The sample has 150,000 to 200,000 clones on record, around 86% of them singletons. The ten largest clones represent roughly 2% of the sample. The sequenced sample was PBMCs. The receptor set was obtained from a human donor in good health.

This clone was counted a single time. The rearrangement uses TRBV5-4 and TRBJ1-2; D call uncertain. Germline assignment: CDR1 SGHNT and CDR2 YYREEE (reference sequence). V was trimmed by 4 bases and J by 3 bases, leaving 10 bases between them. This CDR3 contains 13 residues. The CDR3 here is CASSEGYDYGYTF. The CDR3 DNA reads TGTGCCAGCAGCGAGGGTTATGACTATGGCTACACCTTC.

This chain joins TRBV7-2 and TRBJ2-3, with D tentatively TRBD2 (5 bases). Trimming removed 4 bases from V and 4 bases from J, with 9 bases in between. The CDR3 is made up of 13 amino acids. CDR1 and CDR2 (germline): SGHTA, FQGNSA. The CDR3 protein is CASSSDGADTQYF. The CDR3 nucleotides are TGTGCCAGCAGCTCCGACGGGGCAGATACGCAGTATTTT.

The CDR3 is CASTYLRRGGPGEQYF. In DNA form, the CDR3 reads TGTGCCAGCACATACCTCCGGCGGGGGGGCCCCGGCGAGCAGTACTTC. The rearrangement joins TRBV2 to TRBJ2-7; 9 bases map to TRBD2. The germline V gene encodes CDR1 SNHLY and CDR2 FYNNEI. The CDR3 length is 16 residues. V was pared by 7 bases and J by 6 bases, with 16 bases of the junction left unmatched.

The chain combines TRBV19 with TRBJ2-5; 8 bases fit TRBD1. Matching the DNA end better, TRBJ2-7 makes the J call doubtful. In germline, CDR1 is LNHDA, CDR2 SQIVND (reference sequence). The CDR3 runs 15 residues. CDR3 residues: CASSVRTGFSDEQYF. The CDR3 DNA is TGTGCCAGTAGTGTTCGGACAGGGTTCTCGGACGAGCAGTACTTC.

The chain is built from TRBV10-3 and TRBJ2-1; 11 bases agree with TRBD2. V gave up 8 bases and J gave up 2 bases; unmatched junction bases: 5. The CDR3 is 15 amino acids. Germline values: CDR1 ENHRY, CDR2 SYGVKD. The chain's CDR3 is CAIRGTSGPYNEQFF. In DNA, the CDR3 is TGTGCCATCCGCGGGACTAGCGGTCCCTACAATGAGCAGTTCTTC.

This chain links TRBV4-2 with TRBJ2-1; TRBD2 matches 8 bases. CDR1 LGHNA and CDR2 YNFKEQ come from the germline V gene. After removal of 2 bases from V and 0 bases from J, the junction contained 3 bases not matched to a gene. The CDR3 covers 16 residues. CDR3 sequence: CASSQRLASSYNEQFF. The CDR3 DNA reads TGTGCCAGCAGCCAAAGACTAGCGAGCTCCTACAATGAGCAGTTCTTC.

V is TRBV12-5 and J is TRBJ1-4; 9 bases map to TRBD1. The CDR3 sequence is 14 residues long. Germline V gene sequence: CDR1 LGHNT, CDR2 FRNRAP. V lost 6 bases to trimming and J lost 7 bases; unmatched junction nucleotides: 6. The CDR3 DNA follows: TGTGCTAGTGGAGAGGGACAGGGTAGTGAAAAACTGTTTTTT. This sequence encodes CASGEGQGSEKLFF.

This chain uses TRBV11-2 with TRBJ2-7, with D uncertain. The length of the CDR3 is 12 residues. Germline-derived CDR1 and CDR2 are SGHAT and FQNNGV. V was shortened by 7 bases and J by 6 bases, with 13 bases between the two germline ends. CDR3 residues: CASKKEELEQYF. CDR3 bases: TGTGCCAGCAAAAAAGAGGAGCTCGAGCAGTACTTC.

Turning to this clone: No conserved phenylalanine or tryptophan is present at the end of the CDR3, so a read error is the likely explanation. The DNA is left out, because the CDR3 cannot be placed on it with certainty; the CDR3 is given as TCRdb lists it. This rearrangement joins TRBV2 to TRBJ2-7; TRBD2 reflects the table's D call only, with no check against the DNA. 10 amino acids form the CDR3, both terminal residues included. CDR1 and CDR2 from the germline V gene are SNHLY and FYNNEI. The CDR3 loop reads CASRGTSGAN.

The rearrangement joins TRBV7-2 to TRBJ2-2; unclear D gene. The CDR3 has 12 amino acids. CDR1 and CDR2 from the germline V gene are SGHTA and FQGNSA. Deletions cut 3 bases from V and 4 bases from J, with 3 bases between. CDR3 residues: CASSLRTGELFF. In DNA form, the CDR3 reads TGTGCCAGCAGCTTGCGCACCGGGGAGCTGTTTTTT. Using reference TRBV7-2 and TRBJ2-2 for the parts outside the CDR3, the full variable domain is GAGVSQSPSNKVTEKGKDVELRCDPISGHTALYWYRQSLGQGLEFLIYFQGNSAPDKSGLPSDRFSAERTGGSVSTLTIQRTQQEDSAVYLCASSLRTGELFFGEGSRLTVL.

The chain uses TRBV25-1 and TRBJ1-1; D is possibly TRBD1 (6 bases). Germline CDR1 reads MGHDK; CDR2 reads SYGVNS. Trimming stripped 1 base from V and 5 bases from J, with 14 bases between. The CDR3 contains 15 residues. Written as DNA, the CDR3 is TGTGCCAGCAGTGAATTTGGTACAGGGAAAACTGAAGCTTTCTTT. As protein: CASSEFGTGKTEAFF.